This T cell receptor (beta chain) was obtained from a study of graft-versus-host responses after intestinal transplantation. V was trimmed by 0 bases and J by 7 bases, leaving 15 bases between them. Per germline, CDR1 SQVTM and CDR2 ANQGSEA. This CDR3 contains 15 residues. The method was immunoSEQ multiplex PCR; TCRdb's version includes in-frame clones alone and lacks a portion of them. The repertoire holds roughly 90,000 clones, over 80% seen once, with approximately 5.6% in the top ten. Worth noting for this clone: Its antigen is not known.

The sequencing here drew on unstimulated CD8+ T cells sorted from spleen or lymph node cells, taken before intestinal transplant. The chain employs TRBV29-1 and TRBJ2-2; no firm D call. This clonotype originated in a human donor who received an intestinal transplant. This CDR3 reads CSVEDRRSFHGELFF. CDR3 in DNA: TGCAGCGTTGAAGATCGGCGGTCTTTCCACGGGGAGCTGTTTTTT.